What follows are 17 T cell receptor beta chains derived from one specimen sequenced in a study of blood T cells in healthy people across ages. Through a sample-barcoded 5' primer and a J-beta primer mix, a second PCR was run for 7 to 11 cycles. TCRdb re-derived calls from the 5' RACE reads in MiXCR, one entry per CDR3 protein. Of about 970,000 distinct CDR3 sequences listed, roughly 50% are singletons. Sequencing input: blood. These receptor sequences come from a woman aged 55-69 years in good health.

This clonotype has just a few counts. This rearrangement joins TRBV6-6 to TRBJ1-2; D is perhaps TRBD1 (5 bases). The V and J ends lost 11 bases and 5 bases respectively, with 18 bases between them. CDR1 is MNHNY and CDR2 is SVGAGI in the germline V gene (reference sequence). This CDR3 contains 13 residues. The CDR3 reads CAGNSGTAYGYTF. The CDR3 DNA is TGTGCCGGCAACTCCGGGACGGCATATGGCTACACCTTC.

The genes are TRBV20-1 and TRBJ2-1, with no clear D. Between the trimmed V and J ends, which lost 6 bases and 7 bases, there was a span of 10 bases. Germline CDR1 and CDR2: DFQATT and SNEGSKA (reference sequence). The CDR3 sequence is 11 residues long. CDR3 protein: CSASVRNEQFF. The DNA for the CDR3 is TGCAGTGCGAGCGTCAGGAATGAGCAGTTCTTC.

This rearrangement joins TRBV7-9 to TRBJ2-7, with 9 bases aligning to TRBD1. This CDR3 is built from 14 residues. Germline lookup yields CDR1 SEHNR and CDR2 FQNEAQ (reference sequence). The V and J ends lost 4 bases and 3 bases, in that order; junction bases with no gene match: 4. Here the CDR3 DNA reads TGTGCCAGCAGCTCGTGGACAGGGGACTACGAGCAGTACTTC. Its translation: CASSSWTGDYEQYF.

This clonotype was observed a few times. V and J are TRBV5-6 and TRBJ1-5, with D perhaps TRBD1 (5 bases). Germline V gene data show CDR1 as SGHDT and CDR2 as YYEEEE. The CDR3 length is 15 residues. V lost 5 bases, J lost 3 bases, and 15 bases lay in between. The CDR3 sequence is CASSPGPGNNQPQHF. The CDR3 DNA follows: TGTGCCAGCAGTCCTGGCCCAGGGAACAATCAGCCCCAGCATTTT.

J is TRBJ2-3 and V is TRBV11-2; 7 bases line up with TRBD2. After removal of 4 bases from V and 5 bases from J, the junction contained 6 bases not matched to a gene. This CDR3 region has 14 residues. Germline CDR1 is SGHAT and CDR2 is FQNNGV. DNA of the CDR3: TGTGCCAGCAGCTCTATCGCGGGAGTAGATACGCAGTATTTT. As protein: CASSSIAGVDTQYF. Based on the CDR3 plus reference TRBV11-2 and TRBJ2-3, the full variable domain is EAGVAQSPRYKIIEKRQSVAFWCNPISGHATLYWYQQILGQGPKLLIQFQNNGVVDDSQLPKDRFSAERLKGVDSTLKIQPAKLEDSAVYLCASSSIAGVDTQYFGPGTRLTVL.

This chain uses TRBV18 with TRBJ1-4; no definite D call. V lost 2 bases, J lost 4 bases, and 8 bases lay in between. The CDR3 extends over 14 amino acids. Germline V CDR1 and CDR2: KGHSH, LQKENI. Here the CDR3 DNA reads TGTGCCAGCTCACCAACGGCTCGTAATGAAAAACTGTTTTTT. Encoded protein: CASSPTARNEKLFF.

This chain connects TRBV7-9 to TRBJ2-5, with a tentative D call TRBD2 (5 bases). Looked up from germline, CDR1 is SEHNR and CDR2 is FQNEAQ (reference sequence). The CDR3 loop spans 11 amino acids. V lost 7 bases and J lost 11, with 14 bases in between. The CDR3: CASNYQREQYF. DNA of the CDR3: TGTGCCAGCAACTACCAGAGGGAGCAGTACTTC.

This clonotype showed up just a few times. This chain links TRBV15 with TRBJ2-7; TRBD1 is a possible D gene (6 bases). The CDR3 loop spans 18 amino acids. V was pared by 0 bases and J by 4 bases, with 22 bases between. In germline, CDR1 is LNHNV, CDR2 YYDKDF (reference sequence). The CDR3 sequence: CATSRDSPPGALGYEQYF. The CDR3 DNA reads as TGTGCCACCAGCAGAGATTCCCCCCCAGGGGCATTGGGGTACGAGCAGTACTTC.

This chain connects TRBV4-3 to TRBJ2-7; 13 bases line up with TRBD2. With V trimmed by 0 bases and J by 5 bases, 4 bases remained unmatched. The V gene's germline CDR1 is LGHNA and CDR2 YSLEER. The CDR3 extends over 16 amino acids. CDR3 in amino acids: CASSQDEGTSGNEQYF. CDR3 nucleotide sequence: TGCGCCAGCAGCCAAGACGAGGGGACTAGCGGGAACGAGCAGTACTTC.

V and J are TRBV20-1 and TRBJ1-4, with TRBD1 as a possible D gene (6 bases). Germline assignment: CDR1 DFQATT and CDR2 SNEGSKA (reference sequence). Trimming pared 1 base from V and 7 bases from J, leaving 22 bases between. The CDR3 contains 17 residues. The CDR3, as DNA: TGCAGTGCTAGAGCCCTCCTCAGGGGCCGGAGCCCTGAAAAACTGTTTTTT. Amino acids: CSARALLRGRSPEKLFF.

This clonotype was seen a few times. The J gene is TRBJ2-5, the V gene TRBV21-1. TRBV21-1 is flagged as a pseudogene. This CDR3 contains 14 residues. This CDR3 reads CASSKFGGQETQYF. The CDR3, as DNA: TGTGCCAGCAGCAAATTTGGCGGTCAAGAGACCCAGTACTTC.

The gene calls are TRBV5-1 and TRBJ2-3; TRBD2 agrees at 9 bases. CDR3 length equals 15 residues. Per germline, CDR1 SGHRS and CDR2 YFSETQ. Trimming at V came to 1 base and at J to 3 bases, leaving 3 bases not matched to a gene. The CDR3 protein is CASSLPSGITDTQYF. The CDR3 nucleotides read TGCGCCAGCAGCTTGCCTAGCGGGATAACAGATACGCAGTATTTT.

This clonotype was recorded a few times. This chain links TRBV28 with TRBJ2-7, with 11 bases that match TRBD2. Germline trimming cut 6 bases from V and 2 bases from J; bases unmatched to any gene: 6. Germline V gene sequence: CDR1 MDHEN, CDR2 SYDVKM. This CDR3 comprises 15 residues. Here the CDR3 DNA reads TGTGCCAGCAGACCGAGACTAGCGGGAACCTACGAGCAGTACTTC. Protein sequence: CASRPRLAGTYEQYF.

The chain uses TRBV4-1 and TRBJ1-5; D possibly corresponds to TRBD1 (5 bases). Between the trimmed V and J ends, which lost 4 bases and 5 bases, there was a span of 12 bases. Germline V CDR1 and CDR2: MGHRA, YSYEKL. This CDR3 is 14 amino acids long. The CDR3 bases are TGCGCCAGCAGCCCCCGGGGGGGAGATCAGCCCCAGCATTTT. Protein: CASSPRGGDQPQHF.

The chain is built from TRBV7-8 and TRBJ1-2; D gene ambiguous. The CDR3 spans 15 residues. The ends were cut back, 5 bases at V and 0 bases at J, with 13 bases in the middle. Germline-derived CDR1 and CDR2 are SGHVS and FQNEAQ. CDR3 amino acids: CASSPGRRANYGYTF. As DNA, the CDR3 is TGTGCCAGCAGCCCCGGACGGCGAGCTAACTATGGCTACACCTTC. Based on the CDR3 plus reference TRBV7-8 and TRBJ1-2, the full variable domain is GAGVSQSPRYKVAKRGQDVALRCDPISGHVSLFWYQQALGQGPEFLTYFQNEAQLDKSGLPSDRFFAERPEGSVSTLKIQRTQQEDSAVYLCASSPGRRANYGYTFGSGTRLTVV.

This clonotype was counted between two and nine times. V is TRBV18 and J is TRBJ2-5; 7 bases agree with TRBD1. J was trimmed by 3 bases and V by 1 base; bases with no gene match: 5. This CDR3 is built from 15 residues. CDR1 is KGHSH, CDR2 LQKENI, per germline. CDR3 residues: CASSPLGQTKETQYF. DNA of the CDR3: TGTGCCAGCTCACCACTGGGACAGACAAAAGAGACCCAGTACTTC.

The chain carries TRBV9 and TRBJ1-4; 8 nucleotides match TRBD1. V shed 4 bases and J 0 bases; nucleotides not matched to a gene: 8. The CDR3 contains 17 residues. Germline values: CDR1 SGDLS, CDR2 YYNGEE. The CDR3 loop reads CASSLRTGQATNEKLFF. For the CDR3, the DNA is TGTGCCAGCAGCTTACGGACAGGGCAAGCAACTAATGAAAAACTGTTTTTT.